This T cell receptor beta chain was captured by sequencing in a study of CD8 T cells in ankylosing spondylitis. Study-level findings and limits: Apparently characteristic of ankylosing spondylitis blood was a TCR beta motif (roughly eight highly homologous variants).

Ten or more counts support this clonotype. Antigen: not known. This CDR3 is built from 15 residues. V was pared by 4 bases and J by 1 base, with 6 bases of the junction left unmatched. Germline loops: CDR1 SGHRS, CDR2 YFSETQ. Each CDR3 protein gets one entry after TCRdb re-called the 5' RACE reads with MiXCR. Altogether 750,000 to 850,000 distinct CDR3 sequences are present, approximately 12% being singletons, with the ten largest covering 0.51%. Input material: blood, either unsorted or a sorted T cell fraction (not recorded which). The chain has TRBV5-1 and TRBJ2-7; 9 bases agree with TRBD1. The receptor's source is a male donor with ankylosing spondylitis. CDR3 bases: TGCGCCAGCAGCCCAGGACAGGGGCGATCCTACGAGCAGTACTTC. Amino acids: CASSPGQGRSYEQYF.